Listed here are 15 T cell receptor beta chains from one sample, sequenced in a study of T cells in Graves' hyperthyroidism and ophthalmopathy. TCR beta CDR3 regions were amplified from RNA transcripts. HTBI primers were the set used in a first-round RT-PCR of the TCR CDR3. TCRdb ran MiXCR on the multiplex PCR reads and lists one entry per CDR3 protein. This sample has some 270,000 distinct CDR3 sequences, with roughly 15% found just once. Source material: blood. The receptor source for this set is a woman between 40 and 50 years old with Graves' hyperthyroidism.

This clonotype has at least ten counts. The chain links TRBV28 to TRBJ2-5; D gene unclear. From germline, CDR1 is MDHEN and CDR2 SYDVKM. Trimming removed 2 bases from V and 3 bases from J, with 13 bases in between. CDR3 length: 15 residues. CDR3 coding DNA: TGTGCCAGCAGTTTAAACGCAGACGGAGAAGAGACCCAGTACTTC. This encodes CASSLNADGEETQYF.

This clonotype came up many times. The chain links TRBV7-9 to TRBJ2-3, with D unclear. Germline V gene data show CDR1 as SEHNR and CDR2 as FQNEAQ (reference sequence). Trimming took 5 bases from V and 3 from J, leaving 9 bases between them. The CDR3 runs to 13 residues. CDR3 in DNA: TGTGCCAGCAGCCTTAGCTTGACAGATACGCAGTATTTT. Translated, it gives CASSLSLTDTQYF.

In its sample, this clonotype was seen many times. The chain combines TRBV19 with TRBJ1-5; D unresolved. The CDR3 is 14 residues long. V was pared by 10 bases and J by 0 bases, with 13 bases between. Per the germline V gene, CDR1 is LNHDA and CDR2 is SQIVND (reference sequence). The CDR3, as DNA: TGTGCCACCCGACAAGACAATAGCAATCAGCCCCAGCATTTT. This translates into CATRQDNSNQPQHF.

This chain joins TRBV28 and TRBJ2-7; the D gene is possibly TRBD2 (6 bases). Germline V gene sequence: CDR1 MDHEN, CDR2 SYDVKM. CDR3 size: 15 residues. Trimming took off 6 bases at V and 5 bases at J, with 20 bases between the two ends. The CDR3 reads CASRPPASATDEQYF. The CDR3 DNA reads TGTGCCAGCAGGCCGCCGGCTAGCGCTACCGACGAGCAGTACTTC.

This clonotype was counted many times. The gene calls are TRBV6-5 and TRBJ2-5; the D call may be TRBD1 or TRBD2 (5 bases each). Germline CDR1 MNHEY, CDR2 SVGAGI. Trimming left V 0 bases short and J 1 base short, with 9 bases between. CDR3 length: 15 amino acids. The CDR3 DNA reads as TGTGCCAGCAGTTACTCCGGGACGGTCCAAGAGACCCAGTACTTC. It is translated as CASSYSGTVQETQYF.

This clonotype was recorded many times. The chain is built from TRBV29-1 and TRBJ2-2, with TRBD1 matching 7 bases. Germline CDR1 SQVTM, CDR2 ANQGSEA. The V segment lost 6 bases and the J segment 5 bases; nucleotides outside the gene matches: 9. This CDR3 has 14 amino acids. CDR3 sequence reads: CSVSRGTVTGELFF. DNA for the CDR3: TGCAGCGTCAGCCGAGGGACAGTTACCGGGGAGCTGTTTTTT.

In its sample, this clonotype was seen many times. The V call is TRBV20-1, the J call TRBJ1-1; tentative D call: TRBD1 (6 bases). The CDR3 sequence is 14 residues long. Per the germline V gene, CDR1 is DFQATT and CDR2 is SNEGSKA (reference sequence). V was trimmed by 6 bases and J by 1 base, leaving 15 bases between them. DNA for the CDR3: TGCAGTGCGATAGTGGGACACCAGAACACTGAAGCTTTCTTT. It codes for CSAIVGHQNTEAFF.

The table lists this clonotype with many counts. The J gene is TRBJ2-2, the V gene TRBV6-2 or TRBV6-3; no clear D. The CDR3 totals 13 residues. The germline gives CDR1 MNHEY, CDR2 SVGEGT. With 1 base removed from V and 6 bases from J, the gap between germline ends came to 6 bases. CDR3 loop: CASSYLGPGELFF. As DNA, the CDR3 is TGTGCCAGCAGTTACTTAGGTCCCGGGGAGCTGTTTTTT.

Ten or more counts support this clonotype. V and J are TRBV5-1 and TRBJ1-1; unclear D gene. The CDR3 is 13 residues long. The V gene lost 5 bases and the J gene lost 1 base, with 9 bases spanning the gap. Germline V CDR1 and CDR2: SGHRS, YFSETQ. The CDR3 reads CASRWGWNTEAFF. The CDR3 bases are TGCGCCAGCAGATGGGGATGGAACACTGAAGCTTTCTTT.

This clonotype came up many times. This chain connects TRBV6-6 to TRBJ2-7, with 9 bases fitting TRBD1. CDR1 MNHNY and CDR2 SVGAGI come from the germline V gene (reference sequence). The CDR3 consists of 14 residues. J lost 7 bases, V lost 2 bases, and 6 bases had no gene match. CDR3 region: CASSYDRGGSEQYF. The DNA for the CDR3 is TGTGCCAGCAGTTACGACAGGGGGGGTTCGGAGCAGTACTTC.

The chain uses TRBV7-9 and TRBJ2-5, with 10 bases matching TRBD2. J gave up 2 bases and V 3 bases, and 3 bases lay outside the gene matches. This CDR3 region has 15 residues. The V gene's germline CDR1 is SEHNR and CDR2 FQNEAQ (reference sequence). In nucleotides, the CDR3 is TGTGCCAGCAGCTTTACTAGCGGGAATCAAGAGACCCAGTACTTC. Translating gives CASSFTSGNQETQYF.

This clonotype was detected many times. V and J are TRBV14 and TRBJ2-7, with a tentative D call TRBD2 (6 bases). Germline V lookup: CDR1 SGHDN, CDR2 FVKESK. The V and J ends lost 2 bases and 3 bases respectively, with 14 bases between them. The CDR3 has 15 amino acids. The CDR3 bases are TGTGCCAGCAGCCAACCGGGACTGCTAGGCTACGAGCAGTACTTC. It is translated as CASSQPGLLGYEQYF.

This clonotype has ten or more counts. V gene TRBV11-2 combines with J gene TRBJ2-1, with D possibly matching TRBD2 (6 bases). This CDR3 contains 17 residues. CDR1 and CDR2 (germline): SGHAT, FQNNGV. The V end was cut by 1 base, the J end by 1 base, with 14 bases between. CDR3 bases: TGTGCCAGCAGCTTAGTCGGGGGAGCCGTTTCCTACAATGAGCAGTTCTTC. Amino acids: CASSLVGGAVSYNEQFF. Combining the CDR3 with reference TRBV11-2 and TRBJ2-1 gives the whole variable domain EAGVAQSPRYKIIEKRQSVAFWCNPISGHATLYWYQQILGQGPKLLIQFQNNGVVDDSQLPKDRFSAERLKGVDSTLKIQPAKLEDSAVYLCASSLVGGAVSYNEQFFGPGTRLTVL.

This clonotype appeared many times. This rearrangement joins TRBV6-2 or TRBV6-3 to TRBJ1-1, with no clear D. V gave up 7 bases and J gave up 11 bases, with 26 bases separating them. CDR1 MNHEY and CDR2 SVGEGT come from the germline V gene. The CDR3 has 15 residues. The CDR3 nucleotides read TGTGCCAGCACCCAAGGTCTTGGTAATCAATTGATGGCTTTCTTT. Translation gives CASTQGLGNQLMAFF.

This clonotype came up many times. This rearrangement joins TRBV2 to TRBJ2-1; D ambiguous. Trimming stripped 0 bases from V and 0 bases from J, with 12 bases between. The CDR3 is 17 residues long. Germline assignment: CDR1 SNHLY and CDR2 FYNNEI. The CDR3 coding sequence is TGTGCCAGCAGTGAAGCAGGAATCAGCAGCTCCTACAATGAGCAGTTCTTC. It translates to CASSEAGISSSYNEQFF.